This T cell receptor (beta chain) was identified during a study of T cells after yellow fever vaccination. Study-level background: SMART-Seq v4 Ultra Low Input prepared libraries from low-cell fractions.

This clonotype was observed a few times. Antigen: not known. The CDR3 is 13 residues long. Trimming pared 6 bases from V and 4 bases from J, leaving 10 bases between. Germline V lookup: CDR1 ENHRY, CDR2 SYGVKD. Study outcomes and limitations: Peak timing came faster in the weaker secondary response, day 5 versus 15. Reappearance after the booster was observed for most primary-vaccination clones (roughly 97% CD4, around 90% CD8).

As TCR cDNA was made by 5'RACE template switching, a universal primer site and UMIs were added. TCRdb analysed the 5' RACE reads with MiXCR anew, one entry per CDR3 protein. The table lists a few hundred thousand distinct CDR3 sequences, under 20% of them singletons. The V gene is TRBV10-3, the J gene TRBJ1-5; maybe TRBD1 (6 bases). Specimen: PBMCs, collected before the yellow fever booster vaccination. The TCR comes from a man aged 18 to 29 who received the YFV17D yellow fever vaccine. The CDR3 DNA reads TGTGCCATCAGACAGGGCCCTAATCAGCCCCAGCATTTT. Amino acids: CAIRQGPNQPQHF.